This T cell receptor beta chain appears in the sequencing data of a study of lymphopenia after photon versus proton radiotherapy. This CDR3 has 14 amino acids. Trimming pared 8 bases from V and 1 base from J, leaving 15 bases between. The V gene's germline CDR1 is MDHEN and CDR2 SYDVKM. Using immunoSEQ multiplex PCR, the repertoire was profiled, and TCRdb retains in-frame clones only, with some absent. The sample lists 35,000 to 45,000 clones; under 85% were seen once. General study results and limits: Authors raise, but do not show, better survival with proton therapy. Photon-treated patients lost naive T cells and TCR diversity; proton-treated stayed stable. Post-nadir diversity loss with photons came from oligoclonal expansion, particularly CD8+ Temra cells. A bigger post-nadir fall in TCR diversity correlated inversely with survival time in deceased patients.

As concerns this clone: The antigen is unknown.

The chain combines TRBV28 with TRBJ2-7; perhaps D is TRBD1 or TRBD2 (6 bases each). The source is a woman in her 70s with pancreatic cancer. Sequences were derived from peripheral blood, sampled from a patient treated with proton-based radiotherapy. The CDR3 sequence is CASGETGTSYEQYF. The CDR3 nucleotides are TGTGCCAGCGGCGAAACAGGGACTTCCTACGAGCAGTACTTC.